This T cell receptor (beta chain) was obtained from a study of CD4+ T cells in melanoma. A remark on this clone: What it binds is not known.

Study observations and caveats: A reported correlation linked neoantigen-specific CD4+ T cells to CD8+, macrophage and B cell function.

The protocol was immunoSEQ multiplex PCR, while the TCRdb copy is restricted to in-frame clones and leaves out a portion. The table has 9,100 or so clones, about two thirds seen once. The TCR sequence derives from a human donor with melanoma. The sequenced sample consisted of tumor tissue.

The CDR3 protein is CASRGYPSSYNEQFF. As DNA, the CDR3 is TGTGCCAGCAGGGGCTATCCGAGCTCCTACAATGAGCAGTTCTTC. The chain employs TRBV6-1 and TRBJ2-1, with D unresolved. V lost 6 bases, J lost 0 bases, and 12 bases lay in between. The CDR3 covers 15 residues. Germline V gives CDR1 MNHNS, CDR2 SASEGT.